This TCR beta chain comes out of a study of blood T cell repertoires in COVID-19 (dated by TCRdb to about 2020). A note on the overall study: Samples from collaborators originated in the United States, Italy and Spain and spanned both the acute and convalescent phases of COVID-19. The prospective study material was composed of cDNA or gDNA derived from T cells, B-cell-depleted T cells, or PBMCs. Subjects who had been exposed to COVID-19, were actively infected with it, or had recovered from it provided the deeply sampled blood TCRbeta repertoires that made up the dataset. A freely available public database, intended as a resource for researchers studying the immune response to SARS-CoV-2, is where the repertoires were released. The samples were drawn from the first 160 participants of the ongoing ImmuneRACE study and from more than 1,000 subjects provided by 6 global collaborators. Nearly every sample came with metadata listing a de-identified subject ID, COVID-19 status, age in years and sex. HLA class I and class II types, where available, came from metadata supplied by the sample provider rather than from assay-based typing. General findings and caveats noted by the study authors: The amount of clinical and demographic metadata varied by source and participant and was provided uncurated.

TCRbeta CDR3 regions were amplified from genomic DNA by means of the immunoSEQ Assay, a bias-controlled multiplex PCR. In the original analysis: The number of nucleated cells in each sample was estimated from the amplification of reference gene primers within the assay. To quantify the absolute abundance of each unique TCRbeta CDR3 rearrangement, sequence reads were collapsed and filtered. For each sample, productive Simpson clonality was calculated as the square root of Simpson's diversity index over productive rearrangements. The clones in this table, taken by TCRdb from immuneACCESS, are in-frame only. Not every clone is retained; where verified, under half of the shortfall comes from an unresolved V gene, and the cause of the rest is unknown. That table gives V, J and clone size, and the DNA gave D and trimming. The sample yields about 320,000 clones; over 75% were counted once. 7.2% of the sample is taken by the ten largest.

As for this clone: Its antigen remains undetermined. The record has no base qualities; no much larger clone is one base away.

Deletion took 2 bases off V and 3 bases off J, with a span of 7 bases between the germline ends. Sequences MNHEY (CDR1) and SVGAGI (CDR2) are obtained from the germline V gene. The CDR3 sequence holds 13 residues, the cysteine and phenylalanine included. Here the CDR3 DNA is all that survives: 39 bases in frame from base 1. Whole blood was collected in K2EDTA tubes by collaborating institutions according to the institutions' own protocols. Collaborator samples were shipped for TCRbeta analysis as frozen whole blood, isolated PBMCs, or DNA extracted from either sample type. This clonotype was sampled from a human donor in a cohort sampled during active COVID-19. The rearrangement combines TRBV6-5 with TRBJ1-1; possibly the D gene is TRBD1, per 5 matching bases. Sequencing input: peripheral blood. The nucleotide sequence is TGTGCCAGCAGTTACCAAGGGGACACTGAAGCTTTCTTT. Translation gives CASSYQGDTEAFF.